The present TCR beta chain was sequenced within a study of CD8 T cells in ankylosing spondylitis. The CDR3 runs 15 residues. After removal of 3 bases from V and 1 base from J, the junction contained 4 bases not matched to a gene. Germline V lookup: CDR1 KGHSH, CDR2 LQKENI. Whole-study results and caveats: Blood from ankylosing spondylitis patients appeared to carry a characteristic roughly eight-variant TCR beta motif. Previous work reported some of these motif variants in the synovial fluid and blood of reactive arthritis.

This clonotype was observed a handful of times. Antigen specificity is unknown. MiXCR, applied by TCRdb to the 5' RACE reads, yields one record per CDR3 protein. The table has around 430,000 distinct CDR3 sequences, over 15% seen once. The rearrangement joins TRBV18 to TRBJ2-3; the match to TRBD1 covers 7 bases. The receptor was isolated from a male donor with ankylosing spondylitis. Sample: blood, either unsorted or a sorted T cell fraction (not recorded which). CDR3 sequence: CASSPQGQGTDTQYF. The CDR3 region has the DNA TGTGCCAGCTCACCGCAAGGACAGGGCACAGATACGCAGTATTTT. The whole variable domain, filled in from reference TRBV18 and TRBJ2-3, reads NAGVMQNPRHLVRRRGQEARLRCSPMKGHSHVYWYRQLPEEGLKFMVYLQKENIIDESGMPKERFSAEFPKEGPSILRIQQVVRGDSAAYFCASSPQGQGTDTQYFGPGTRLTVL.